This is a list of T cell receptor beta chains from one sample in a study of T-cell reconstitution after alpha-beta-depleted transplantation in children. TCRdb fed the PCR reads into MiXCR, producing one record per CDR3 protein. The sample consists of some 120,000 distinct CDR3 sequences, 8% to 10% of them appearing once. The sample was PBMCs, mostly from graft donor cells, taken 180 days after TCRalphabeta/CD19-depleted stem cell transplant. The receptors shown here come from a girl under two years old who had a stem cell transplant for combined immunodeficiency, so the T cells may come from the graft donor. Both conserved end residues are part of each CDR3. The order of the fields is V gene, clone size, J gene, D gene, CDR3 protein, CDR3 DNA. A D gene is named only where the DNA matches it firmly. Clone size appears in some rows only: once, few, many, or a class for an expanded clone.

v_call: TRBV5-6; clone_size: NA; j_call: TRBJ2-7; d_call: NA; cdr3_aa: CASSPPRQDPYEQYF; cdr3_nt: TGTGCCAGCAGCCCACCCCGACAGGACCCCTACGAGCAGTACTTC
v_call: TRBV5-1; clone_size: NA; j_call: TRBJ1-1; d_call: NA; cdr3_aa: CASSLAEVPTEAFF; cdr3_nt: TGCGCCAGCAGCTTGGCCGAGGTCCCCACTGAAGCTTTCTTT
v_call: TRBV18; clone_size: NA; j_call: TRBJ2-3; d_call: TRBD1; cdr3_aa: CARLDRVRTDTQYF; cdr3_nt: TGTGCCAGGCTGGACAGGGTCCGCACAGATACGCAGTATTTT
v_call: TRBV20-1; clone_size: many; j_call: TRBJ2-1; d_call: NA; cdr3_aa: CSARDRVNEQFF; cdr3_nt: TGCAGTGCTAGAGATCGAGTCAATGAGCAGTTCTTC
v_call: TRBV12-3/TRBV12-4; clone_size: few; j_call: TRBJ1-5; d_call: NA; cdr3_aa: CASSSVINQPQHF; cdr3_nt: TGTGCCAGCAGTTCCGTTATCAATCAGCCCCAGCATTTT
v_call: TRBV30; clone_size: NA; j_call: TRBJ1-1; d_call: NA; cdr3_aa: CAWRGARDTEAFF; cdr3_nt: TGTGCCTGGAGGGGTGCCCGGGACACTGAAGCTTTCTTT
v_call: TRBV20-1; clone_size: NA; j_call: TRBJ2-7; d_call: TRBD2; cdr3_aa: CSAHPLQREGPSYEQYF; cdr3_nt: TGCAGTGCTCATCCCCTCCAGCGGGAGGGCCCCTCCTACGAGCAGTACTTC
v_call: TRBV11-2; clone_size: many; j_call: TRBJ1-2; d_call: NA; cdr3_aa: CASSLKRHGDGAAYGYTF; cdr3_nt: TGTGCCAGCAGCTTAAAGCGCCATGGAGATGGGGCGGCCTATGGCTACACCTTC
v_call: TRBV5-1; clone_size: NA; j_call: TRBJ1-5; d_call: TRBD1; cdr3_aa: CASSREGAYNQPQHF; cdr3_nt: TGCGCCAGCAGCCGCGAGGGGGCATACAATCAGCCCCAGCATTTT
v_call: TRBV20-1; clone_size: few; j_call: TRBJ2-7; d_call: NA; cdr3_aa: CSARDWQGGREQYF; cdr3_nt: TGCAGTGCTAGAGACTGGCAGGGGGGACGCGAGCAGTACTTC
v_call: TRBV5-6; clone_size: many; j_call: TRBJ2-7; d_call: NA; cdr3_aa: CASSLATGPIYEQYF; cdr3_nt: TGTGCCAGCAGCTTGGCCACGGGACCGATCTACGAGCAGTACTTC
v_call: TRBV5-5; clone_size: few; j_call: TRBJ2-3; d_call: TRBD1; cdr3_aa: CASKNRDRVTDTQYF; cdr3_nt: TGTGCCAGCAAAAACCGGGACAGGGTCACAGATACGCAGTATTTT
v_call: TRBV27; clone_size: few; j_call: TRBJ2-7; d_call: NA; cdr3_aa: CASSFTGYYEQYF; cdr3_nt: TGTGCCAGCAGTTTTACAGGGTACTACGAGCAGTACTTC
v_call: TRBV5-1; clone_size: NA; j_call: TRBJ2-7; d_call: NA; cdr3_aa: CASSNHREAYEQYF; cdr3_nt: TGCGCCAGCAGCAACCACAGGGAGGCCTACGAGCAGTACTTC
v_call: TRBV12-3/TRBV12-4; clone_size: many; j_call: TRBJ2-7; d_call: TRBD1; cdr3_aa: CASSLDRLSSYEQYF; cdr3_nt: TGTGCCAGCAGTTTGGACAGGTTAAGCTCCTACGAGCAGTACTTC
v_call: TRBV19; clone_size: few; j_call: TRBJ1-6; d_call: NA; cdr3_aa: CASIRDTGCSPLHF; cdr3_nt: TGTGCCAGTATCCGGGACACTGGTTGCTCACCCCTCCACTTT
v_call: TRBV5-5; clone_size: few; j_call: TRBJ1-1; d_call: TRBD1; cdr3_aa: CASSLGADRVFLNTEAFF; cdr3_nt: TGTGCCAGCAGCTTGGGGGCCGACAGGGTTTTCTTGAACACTGAAGCTTTCTTT
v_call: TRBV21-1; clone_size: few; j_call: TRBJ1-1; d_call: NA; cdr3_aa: CASSNGQGPEAFF; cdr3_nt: TGTGCCAGCAGCAACGGACAGGGGCCGGAAGCTTTCTTT
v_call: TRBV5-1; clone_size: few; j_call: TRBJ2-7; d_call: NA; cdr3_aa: CASSLSTVRGYEQYF; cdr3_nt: TGCGCCAGCAGCTTGAGTACAGTCCGAGGCTACGAGCAGTACTTC
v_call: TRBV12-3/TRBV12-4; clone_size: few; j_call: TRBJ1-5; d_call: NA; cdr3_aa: CASSQGHFLQPQHF; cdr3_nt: TGTGCCAGCAGCCAGGGACACTTCTTACAGCCCCAGCATTTT
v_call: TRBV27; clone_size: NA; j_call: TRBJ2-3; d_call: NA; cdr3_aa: CASSFGATDTQYF; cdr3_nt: TGTGCCAGCAGTTTCGGGGCCACAGATACGCAGTATTTT
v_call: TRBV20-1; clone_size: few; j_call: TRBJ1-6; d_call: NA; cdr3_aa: CSARDISATLHF; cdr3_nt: TGCAGTGCTAGAGATATATCGGCGACCCTCCACTTT
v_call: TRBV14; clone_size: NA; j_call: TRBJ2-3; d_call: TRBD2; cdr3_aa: CASSQRKLAGGHTQYF; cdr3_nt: TGTGCCAGCAGCCAACGCAAACTAGCGGGAGGGCATACGCAGTATTTT
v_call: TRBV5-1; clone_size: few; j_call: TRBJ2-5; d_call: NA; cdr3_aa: CASRTGLGETQYF; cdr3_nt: TGCGCCAGCCGTACAGGGTTGGGAGAGACCCAGTACTTC
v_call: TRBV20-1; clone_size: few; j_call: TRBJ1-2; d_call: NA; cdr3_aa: CSVIQDGYTF; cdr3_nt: TGCAGTGTTATACAGGATGGCTACACCTTC
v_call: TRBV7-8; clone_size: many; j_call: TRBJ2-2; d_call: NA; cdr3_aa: CASSNGELFF; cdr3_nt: TGTGCCAGCAGCAACGGGGAGCTGTTTTTT
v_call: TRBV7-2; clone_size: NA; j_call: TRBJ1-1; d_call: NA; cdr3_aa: CASSLEGRYTEAFF; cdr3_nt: TGTGCCAGCAGCTTAGAGGGTAGATACACTGAAGCTTTCTTT
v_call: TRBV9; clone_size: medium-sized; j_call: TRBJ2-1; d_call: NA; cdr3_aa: CASSVEGGYYNEQFF; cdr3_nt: TGTGCCAGCAGCGTAGAGGGGGGGTACTACAATGAGCAGTTCTTC
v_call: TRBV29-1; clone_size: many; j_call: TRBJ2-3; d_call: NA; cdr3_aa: CSSSSTDTQYF; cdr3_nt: TGCAGCTCCTCGAGCACAGATACGCAGTATTTT
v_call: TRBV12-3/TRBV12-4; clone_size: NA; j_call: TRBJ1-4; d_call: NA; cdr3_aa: CASSHGWNEKLFF; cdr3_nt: TGTGCCAGCAGCCACGGGTGGAATGAAAAACTGTTTTTT
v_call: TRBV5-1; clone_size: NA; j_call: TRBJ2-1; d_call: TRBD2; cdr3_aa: CASSWREGLGEQFF; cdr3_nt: TGCGCCAGCAGCTGGCGGGAGGGCCTCGGTGAGCAGTTCTTC
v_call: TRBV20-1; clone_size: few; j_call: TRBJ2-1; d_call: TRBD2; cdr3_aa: CSALAGRSYNEQFF; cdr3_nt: TGCAGTGCTCTAGCGGGAAGGTCCTACAATGAGCAGTTCTTC
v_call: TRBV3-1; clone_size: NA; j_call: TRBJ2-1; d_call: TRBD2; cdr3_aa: CASSRTLAYEQFF; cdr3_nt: TGTGCCAGCAGCCGAACACTAGCGTATGAGCAGTTCTTC
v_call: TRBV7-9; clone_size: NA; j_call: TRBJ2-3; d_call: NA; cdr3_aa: CASSLGPLWGHTQYF; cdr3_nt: TGTGCCAGCAGCTTGGGCCCCTTGTGGGGCCATACGCAGTATTTT
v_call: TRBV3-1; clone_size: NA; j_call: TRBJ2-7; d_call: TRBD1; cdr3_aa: CATSKEFGTVRTYEQYF; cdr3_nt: TGTGCCACCTCCAAGGAGTTCGGGACAGTCCGCACCTACGAGCAGTACTTC
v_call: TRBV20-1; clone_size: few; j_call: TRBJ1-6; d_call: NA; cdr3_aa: CSARDSSYNSPLHF; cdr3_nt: TGCAGTGCTAGAGACAGCTCCTATAATTCACCCCTCCACTTT